The subject of this entry is one T cell receptor beta chain. A much more abundant neighbour one base away suggests this may be a read error. MiXCR, applied by TCRdb to the multiplex PCR reads, yields one record per CDR3 protein. The repertoire includes about 230,000 distinct CDR3 sequences, 32% of them detected once, and 1.4% sits in the top ten. These data come from a study of breast tumors, draining lymph nodes, adjacent tissues. Samples came from axillary lymph nodes draining the breast cancer. This CDR3 comprises 12 residues. Germline assignment: CDR1 DFQATT and CDR2 SNEGSKA (reference sequence). Sequences were obtained from axillary lymph node tissue. The chain carries TRBV20-1 and TRBJ1-2; TRBD1 matches 10 bases. The receptor's source is a female donor with breast cancer. Some clones in this sample may be carry-over from other donors' samples. The CDR3 reads CSAGQGPYGSTF. CDR3 nucleotide sequence: TGCAGTGCGGGACAGGGGCCCTATGGCTCCACCTTC.